The 4 T cell receptor beta chains presented below share a single source sample, sequenced in a study of shared clonotypes between healthy human individuals. Using immunoSEQ multiplex PCR, the repertoire was profiled, and TCRdb retains in-frame clones only, with some absent. The sample yields around 1 million clones, about 80% seen once. The specimen was memory CD4+ T cells sorted from blood. Described subset: CD45RA-negative fraction. The receptor set was obtained from a young man in good health.

This clone was detected a few times. This chain uses TRBV28 with TRBJ1-3, with TRBD1 matching 8 bases. Germline loops: CDR1 MDHEN, CDR2 SYDVKM. V dropped 6 bases and J dropped 4; count of bases not matched to a gene: 5. This CDR3 is built from 14 residues. In DNA form, the CDR3 reads TGTGCCAGCAGCGGACAGGGATCGGGAAACACCATATATTTT. This translates into CASSGQGSGNTIYF.

This rearrangement joins TRBV30 to TRBJ2-2; 8 nucleotides agree with TRBD1. The CDR3 extends over 15 amino acids. V lost 2 bases, J lost 5 bases, and 7 bases stayed unmatched. CDR1 and CDR2 (germline): GTSNPN, SVGIG (reference sequence). CDR3 bases: TGTGCCTGGAGTCCCTCCAGACAGGGGACCGGGGAGCTGTTTTTT. Translation: CAWSPSRQGTGELFF.

The CDR3 loop is CASSQARTANTGELFF. The CDR3 region has the DNA TGCGCCAGCAGCCAAGCTCGGACAGCGAACACCGGGGAGCTGTTTTTT. This chain connects TRBV4-1 to TRBJ2-2, with D perhaps TRBD1 (6 bases). The CDR3 sequence is 16 residues long. Germline V CDR1 and CDR2: MGHRA, YSYEKL. Trimming took off 1 base at V and 0 bases at J, with 9 bases between the two ends.

This rearrangement joins TRBV6-5 to TRBJ1-5; D is unresolved. Germline V gene data show CDR1 as MNHEY and CDR2 as SVGAGI. Trimming removed 2 bases from V and 0 bases from J, with 8 bases in between. This CDR3 is 15 amino acids long. In DNA form, the CDR3 reads TGTGCCAGCAGTTACAGGGCATATAGCAATCAGCCCCAGCATTTT. Amino acid sequence: CASSYRAYSNQPQHF.